This TCR beta chain originates from a study of read filtering for tumor transcriptome and immune sequencing. About the study: Among patients, 17 to 20 were male and some 15 female, aged about 47 to 80 (mean approximately 62). Whole-transcriptome libraries were prepared after DNase treatment. R-ISS stage counts were fewer than ten for I, about 15 for II, about seven for III.

This clonotype showed up many times. This library used around 400 ng RNA and molecular barcoded adaptors spanning alpha/delta and beta/gamma chains. TCRdb ran MiXCR on the reads and lists one entry per CDR3 protein. The sample holds about 40,000 distinct CDR3 sequences, about 10% seen once. At the time of active disease, bone marrow was collected from every patient. This CDR3 is built from 11 residues. Germline lookup yields CDR1 SGHDT and CDR2 YYEEEE. V lost 6 bases and J lost 6, with 10 bases in between. The sequence derives from a donor aged 40 or over with multiple myeloma. Sequencing was carried out using a population of CD138-negative cells sorted from bone marrow. The rearrangement uses TRBV5-6 and TRBJ2-7, with unresolved D. The CDR3 sequence is CASTYYSEQYF. CDR3 nucleotides: TGTGCCAGCACCTACTACTCCGAGCAGTACTTC.